This TCR beta chain emerged from a study of blood T cell repertoires in COVID-19. Study processing details: For nucleated cells, counts were estimated from reference gene primer amplification. Data came from immunoSEQ multiplex PCR; TCRdb stores just in-frame clones and leaves some out. D and trimming come from the DNA, and the V and J calls and clone size come from that table. The repertoire holds some 150,000 clones, roughly 86% seen once, with roughly 1.5% in the top ten. Germline lookup yields CDR1 SGHDN and CDR2 FVKESK. The V end lost 0 bases, the J end lost 7 bases, and 7 bases lay between the germline ends. The CDR3 has 13 amino acids.

The sequence was collected from a woman aged 50 to 60 with acute or convalescent COVID-19. What was sequenced was peripheral blood. This chain uses TRBV14 with TRBJ1-5; D is unclear. This CDR3 is CASSQDRRQPQHF. The CDR3 nucleotides are TGTGCCAGCAGCCAAGATAGGAGACAGCCCCAGCATTTT.